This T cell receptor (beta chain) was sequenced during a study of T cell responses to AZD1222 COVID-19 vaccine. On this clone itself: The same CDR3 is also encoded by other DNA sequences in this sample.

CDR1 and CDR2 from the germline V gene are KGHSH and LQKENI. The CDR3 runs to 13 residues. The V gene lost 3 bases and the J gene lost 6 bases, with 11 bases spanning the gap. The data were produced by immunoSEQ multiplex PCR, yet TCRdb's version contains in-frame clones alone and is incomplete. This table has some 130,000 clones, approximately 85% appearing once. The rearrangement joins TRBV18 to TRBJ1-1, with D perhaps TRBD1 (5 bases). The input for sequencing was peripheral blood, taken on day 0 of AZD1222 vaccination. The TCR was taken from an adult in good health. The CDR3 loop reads CASSPGTGAEAFF. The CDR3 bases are TGTGCCAGCTCACCCGGCACGGGGGCTGAAGCTTTCTTT.